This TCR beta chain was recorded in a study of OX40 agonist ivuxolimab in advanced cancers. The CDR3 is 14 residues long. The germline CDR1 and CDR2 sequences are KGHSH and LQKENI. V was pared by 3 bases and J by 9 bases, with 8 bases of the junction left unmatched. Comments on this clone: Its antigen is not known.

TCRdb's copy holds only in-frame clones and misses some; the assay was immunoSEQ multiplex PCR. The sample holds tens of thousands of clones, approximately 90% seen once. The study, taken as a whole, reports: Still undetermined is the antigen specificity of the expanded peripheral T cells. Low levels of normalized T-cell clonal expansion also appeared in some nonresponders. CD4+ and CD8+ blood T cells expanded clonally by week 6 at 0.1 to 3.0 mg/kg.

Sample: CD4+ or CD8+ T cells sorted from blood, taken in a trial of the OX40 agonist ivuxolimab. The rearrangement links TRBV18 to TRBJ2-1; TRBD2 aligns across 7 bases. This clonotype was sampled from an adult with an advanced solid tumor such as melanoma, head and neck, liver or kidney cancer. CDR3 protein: CASSPPRTSSEQFF. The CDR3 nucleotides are TGTGCCAGCTCACCCCCCCGGACTAGTTCTGAGCAGTTCTTC.